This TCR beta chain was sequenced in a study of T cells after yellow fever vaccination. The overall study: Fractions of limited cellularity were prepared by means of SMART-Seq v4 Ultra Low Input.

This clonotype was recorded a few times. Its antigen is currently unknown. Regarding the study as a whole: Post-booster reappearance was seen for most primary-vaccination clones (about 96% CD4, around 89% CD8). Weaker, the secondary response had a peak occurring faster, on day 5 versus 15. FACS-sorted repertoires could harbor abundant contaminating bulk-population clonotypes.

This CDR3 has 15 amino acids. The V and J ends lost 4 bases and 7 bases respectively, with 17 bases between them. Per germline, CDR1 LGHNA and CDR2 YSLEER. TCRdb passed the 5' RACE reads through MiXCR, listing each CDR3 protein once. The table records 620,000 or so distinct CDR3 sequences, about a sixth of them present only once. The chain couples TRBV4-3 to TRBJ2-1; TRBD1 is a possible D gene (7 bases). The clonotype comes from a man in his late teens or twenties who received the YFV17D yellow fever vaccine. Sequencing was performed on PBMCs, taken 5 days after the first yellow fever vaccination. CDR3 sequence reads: CASSRQGGWENEQFF. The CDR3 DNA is TGCGCCAGCAGCCGCCAGGGGGGTTGGGAGAATGAGCAGTTCTTC.